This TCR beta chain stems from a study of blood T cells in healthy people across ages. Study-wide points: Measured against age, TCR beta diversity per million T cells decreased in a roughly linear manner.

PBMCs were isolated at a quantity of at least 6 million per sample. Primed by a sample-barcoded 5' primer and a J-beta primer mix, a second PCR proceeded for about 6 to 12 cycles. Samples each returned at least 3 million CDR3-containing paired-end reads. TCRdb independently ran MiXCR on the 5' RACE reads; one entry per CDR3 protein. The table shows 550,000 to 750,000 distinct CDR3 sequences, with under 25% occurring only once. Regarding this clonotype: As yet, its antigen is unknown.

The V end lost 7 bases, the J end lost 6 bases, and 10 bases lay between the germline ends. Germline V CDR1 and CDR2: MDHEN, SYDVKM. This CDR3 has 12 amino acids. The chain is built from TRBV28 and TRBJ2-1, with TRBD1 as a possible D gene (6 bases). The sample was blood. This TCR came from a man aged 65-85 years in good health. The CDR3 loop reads CASTNRVNEQFF. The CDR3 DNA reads TGTGCCAGCACCAACAGGGTCAATGAGCAGTTCTTC.